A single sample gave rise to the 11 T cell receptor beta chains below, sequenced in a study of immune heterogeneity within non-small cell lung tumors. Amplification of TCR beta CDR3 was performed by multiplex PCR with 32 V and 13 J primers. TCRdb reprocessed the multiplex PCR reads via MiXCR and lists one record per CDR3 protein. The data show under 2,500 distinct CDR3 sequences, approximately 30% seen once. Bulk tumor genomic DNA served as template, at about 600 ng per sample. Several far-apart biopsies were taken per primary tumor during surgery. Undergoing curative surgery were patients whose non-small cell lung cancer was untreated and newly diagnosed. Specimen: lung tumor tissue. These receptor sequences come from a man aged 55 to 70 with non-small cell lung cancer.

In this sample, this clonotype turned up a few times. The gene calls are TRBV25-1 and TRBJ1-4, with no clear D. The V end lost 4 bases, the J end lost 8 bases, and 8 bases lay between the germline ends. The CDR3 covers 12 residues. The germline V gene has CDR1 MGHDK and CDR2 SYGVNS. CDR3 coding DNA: TGTGCCAGCAGTGGGTTCCAGGAAAAACTGTTTTTT. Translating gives CASSGFQEKLFF. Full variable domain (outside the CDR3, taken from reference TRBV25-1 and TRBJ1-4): EADIYQTPRYLVIGTGKKITLECSQTMGHDKMYWYQQDPGMELHLIHYSYGVNSTEKGDLSSESTVSRIRTEHFPLTLESARPSHTSQYLCASSGFQEKLFFGSGTQLSVL.

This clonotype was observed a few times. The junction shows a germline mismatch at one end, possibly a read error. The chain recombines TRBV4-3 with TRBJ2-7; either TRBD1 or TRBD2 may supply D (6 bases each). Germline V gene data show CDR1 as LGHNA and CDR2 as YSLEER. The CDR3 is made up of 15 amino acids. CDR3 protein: CASIQEGDSSYEQYF. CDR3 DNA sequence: TGCGCCAGCATCCAAGAGGGGGACTCATCCTACGAGCAGTACTTC.

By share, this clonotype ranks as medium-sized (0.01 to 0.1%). CDR3 region: CASSETGSSTDTQYF. CDR3 DNA sequence: TGTGCCAGCAGTGAAACAGGGTCCTCCACAGATACGCAGTATTTT. This chain joins TRBV2 and TRBJ2-3; D might be TRBD1 (6 bases). In germline, CDR1 is SNHLY, CDR2 FYNNEI. The CDR3 runs to 15 residues. Trimming left V 2 bases short and J 2 bases short, with 11 bases between.

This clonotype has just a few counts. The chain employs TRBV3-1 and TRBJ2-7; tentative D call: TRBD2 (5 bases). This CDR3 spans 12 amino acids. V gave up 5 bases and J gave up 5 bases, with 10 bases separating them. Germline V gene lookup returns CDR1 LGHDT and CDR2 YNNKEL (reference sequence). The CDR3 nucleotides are TGTGCCAGCAGCGCGGGCGGTGACGAGCAGTACTTC. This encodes CASSAGGDEQYF.

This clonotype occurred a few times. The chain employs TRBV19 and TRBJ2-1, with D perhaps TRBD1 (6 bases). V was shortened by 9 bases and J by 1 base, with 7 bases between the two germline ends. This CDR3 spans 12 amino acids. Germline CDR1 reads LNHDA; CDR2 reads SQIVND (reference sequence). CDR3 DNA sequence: TGTGCCAGCAGGGGTTCCTACAATGAGCAGTTCTTC. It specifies CASRGSYNEQFF.

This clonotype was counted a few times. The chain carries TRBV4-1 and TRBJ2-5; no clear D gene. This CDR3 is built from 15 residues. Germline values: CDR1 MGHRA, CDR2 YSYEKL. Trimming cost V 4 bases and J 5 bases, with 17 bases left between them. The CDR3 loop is CASSPSPGLGETQYF. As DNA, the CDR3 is TGCGCCAGCAGCCCCTCCCCCGGGCTCGGGGAGACCCAGTACTTC.

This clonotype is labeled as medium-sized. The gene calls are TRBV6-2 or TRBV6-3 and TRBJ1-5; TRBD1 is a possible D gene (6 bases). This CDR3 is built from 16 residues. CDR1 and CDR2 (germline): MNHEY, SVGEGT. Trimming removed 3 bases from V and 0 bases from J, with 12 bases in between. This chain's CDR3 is CASSYWGRTSNQPQHF. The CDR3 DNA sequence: TGTGCCAGCAGTTATTGGGGGCGAACTAGCAATCAGCCCCAGCATTTT.

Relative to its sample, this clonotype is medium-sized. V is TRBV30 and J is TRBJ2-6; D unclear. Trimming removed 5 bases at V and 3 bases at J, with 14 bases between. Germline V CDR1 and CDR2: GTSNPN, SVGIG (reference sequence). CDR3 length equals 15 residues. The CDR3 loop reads CAWGYRSFGANVLTF. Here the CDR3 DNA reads TGTGCCTGGGGGTATAGGAGTTTTGGGGCCAACGTCCTGACTTTC. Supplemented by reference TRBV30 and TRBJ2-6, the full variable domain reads SQTIHQWPATLVQPVGSPLSLECTVEGTSNPNLYWYRQAAGRGLQLLFYSVGIGQISSEVPQNLSASRPQDRQFILSSKKLLLSDSGFYLCAWGYRSFGANVLTFGAGSRLTVL.

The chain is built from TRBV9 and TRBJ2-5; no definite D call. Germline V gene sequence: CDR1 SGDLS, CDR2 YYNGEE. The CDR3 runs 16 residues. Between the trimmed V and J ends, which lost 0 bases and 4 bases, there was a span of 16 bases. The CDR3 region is CASSVGDIGSGETQYF. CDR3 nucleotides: TGTGCCAGCAGCGTAGGGGATATCGGGTCCGGAGAGACCCAGTACTTC.

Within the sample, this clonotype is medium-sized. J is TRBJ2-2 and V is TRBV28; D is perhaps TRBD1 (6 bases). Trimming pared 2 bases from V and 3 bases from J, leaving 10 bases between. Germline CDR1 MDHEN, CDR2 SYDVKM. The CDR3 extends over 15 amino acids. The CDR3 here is CASSLNRVYTGELFF. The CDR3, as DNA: TGTGCCAGCAGTTTAAACAGGGTCTACACCGGGGAGCTGTTTTTT.

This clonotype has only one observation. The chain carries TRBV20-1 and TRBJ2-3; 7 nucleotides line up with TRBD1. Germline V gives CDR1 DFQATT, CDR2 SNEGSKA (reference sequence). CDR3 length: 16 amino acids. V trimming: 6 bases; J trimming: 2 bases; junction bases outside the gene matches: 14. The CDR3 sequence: CSAVTQDRENTDTQYF. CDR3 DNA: TGCAGTGCCGTTACCCAAGACAGGGAGAACACAGATACGCAGTATTTT.